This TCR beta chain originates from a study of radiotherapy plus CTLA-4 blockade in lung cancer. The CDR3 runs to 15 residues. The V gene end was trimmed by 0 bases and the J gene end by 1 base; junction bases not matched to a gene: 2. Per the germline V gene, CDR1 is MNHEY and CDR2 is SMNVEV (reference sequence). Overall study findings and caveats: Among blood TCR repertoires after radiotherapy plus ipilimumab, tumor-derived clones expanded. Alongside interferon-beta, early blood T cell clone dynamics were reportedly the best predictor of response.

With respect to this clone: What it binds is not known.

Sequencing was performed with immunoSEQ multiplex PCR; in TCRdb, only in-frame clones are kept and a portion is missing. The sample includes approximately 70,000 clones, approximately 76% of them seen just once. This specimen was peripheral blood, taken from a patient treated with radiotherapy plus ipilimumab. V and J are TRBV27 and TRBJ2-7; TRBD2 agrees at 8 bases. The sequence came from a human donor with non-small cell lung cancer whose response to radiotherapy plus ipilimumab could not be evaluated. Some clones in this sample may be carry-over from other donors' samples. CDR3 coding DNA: TGTGCCAGCAGTTTATCCGGGGGGGGTTCCTACGAGCAGTACTTC. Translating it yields CASSLSGGGSYEQYF.